This T cell receptor beta chain was recovered during a study of OX40 agonist ivuxolimab in advanced cancers. Study overall: Ivuxolimab is a fully human IgG2 antibody that activates OX40 (CD134). Males comprised roughly four fifths of the group, whose mean age was roughly 60 years (range roughly 20 to 90). Participants could have had prior anti-PD-1, anti-PD-L1 or anti-CTLA-4 therapy, and approximately 37% had some. There were three patients with partial responses, one having hepatocellular carcinoma and two cutaneous melanoma.

The CDR3 runs 14 residues. V gave up 5 bases and J gave up 5 bases, with 13 bases separating them. In germline, CDR1 is LNHDA, CDR2 SQIVND (reference sequence). The table came from immunoSEQ multiplex PCR; TCRdb's copy has only in-frame clones and leaves some out. Of roughly 68,000 clones in the sample, roughly 88% were seen once. This clone was found a few times. Material: CD4+ or CD8+ T cells sorted from blood, obtained in a trial of the OX40 agonist ivuxolimab. The source of this sequence is an adult with an advanced solid tumor such as melanoma, head and neck, liver or kidney cancer. The rearrangement uses TRBV19 and TRBJ1-5; D remains unclear. The CDR3 bases are TGTGCCAGTAGTGCGACATCTTACTATCAGCCCCAGCATTTT. Its protein is CASSATSYYQPQHF.